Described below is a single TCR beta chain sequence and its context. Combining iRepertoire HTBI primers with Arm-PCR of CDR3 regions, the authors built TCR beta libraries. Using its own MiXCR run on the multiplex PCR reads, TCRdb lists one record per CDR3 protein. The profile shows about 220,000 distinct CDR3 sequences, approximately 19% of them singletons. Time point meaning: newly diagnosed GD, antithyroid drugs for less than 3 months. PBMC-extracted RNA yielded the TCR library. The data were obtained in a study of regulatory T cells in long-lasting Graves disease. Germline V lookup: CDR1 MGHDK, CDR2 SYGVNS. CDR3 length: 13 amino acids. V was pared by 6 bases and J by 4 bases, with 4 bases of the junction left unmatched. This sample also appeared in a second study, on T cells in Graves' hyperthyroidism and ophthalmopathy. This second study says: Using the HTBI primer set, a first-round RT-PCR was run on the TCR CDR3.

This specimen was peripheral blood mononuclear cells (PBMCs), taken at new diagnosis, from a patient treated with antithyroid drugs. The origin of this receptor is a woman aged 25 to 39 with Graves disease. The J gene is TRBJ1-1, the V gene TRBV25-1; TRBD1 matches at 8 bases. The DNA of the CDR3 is TGTGCCAGCAGAGGACAGGGATCCACTGAAGCTTTCTTT. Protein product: CASRGQGSTEAFF.